A selection of T cell receptor beta chains follows, all from one sample in a study of shared clonotypes between healthy human individuals. Using immunoSEQ multiplex PCR, the repertoire was profiled, and TCRdb retains in-frame clones only, with some absent. The repertoire consists of about 770,000 clones, with roughly 72% occurring once and the leading ten covering approximately 2%. Sequencing was carried out using memory CD4+ T cells sorted from blood. The receptors stem from a woman in her thirties in good health. Both conserved end residues are part of each CDR3. The D gene is left open where the match is weak. Not every row has a clone size; where given, it reads once, few, many or a size class.

TRBV25-1	few	TRBJ2-7	-	CASSQGYEQYF	TGTGCCAGCAGTCAGGGCTACGAGCAGTACTTC
TRBV10-1	-	TRBJ2-3	TRBD1	CASSEFRGRGTDTQYF	TGCGCCAGCAGTGAGTTCAGGGGGCGCGGCACAGATACGCAGTATTTT
TRBV2	-	TRBJ2-7	-	CASSFARGSGGSEQYF	TGTGCCAGCAGCTTCGCCCGGGGGAGTGGGGGAAGCGAGCAGTACTTC
TRBV25-1	-	TRBJ2-1	TRBD2	CASSLAGSYNEQFF	TGTGCCAGCAGTCTAGCGGGCTCCTACAATGAGCAGTTCTTC
TRBV25-1	-	TRBJ1-3	-	CASSERENTIYF	TGTGCCAGCAGTGAACGGGAAAACACCATATATTTT
TRBV29-1	-	TRBJ2-7	TRBD1	CSASSGTASYEQYF	TGCAGCGCCTCGTCCGGGACAGCTAGCTACGAGCAGTACTTC
TRBV7-2	-	TRBJ2-3	TRBD2	CASRLFAGGLGDTQYF	TGTGCCAGCCGCTTGTTTGCGGGAGGGCTGGGAGATACGCAGTATTTT
TRBV5-1	-	TRBJ2-2	TRBD1	CASSTLPGQGWTGELFF	TGCGCCAGCAGCACCCTCCCGGGACAGGGATGGACCGGGGAGCTGTTTTTT
TRBV4-2	few	TRBJ2-2	-	CASSQDRRSDTGELFF	TGTGCCAGCAGCCAAGATCGGCGCAGCGACACCGGGGAGCTGTTTTTT
TRBV13	-	TRBJ1-3	-	CASSRTESGNTIYF	TGTGCCAGCAGCCGAACAGAGTCCGGAAACACCATATATTTT
TRBV29-1	once	TRBJ1-4	TRBD1	CSVRTGDEKLFF	TGCAGCGTTCGGACAGGGGATGAAAAACTGTTTTTT
TRBV11-2	-	TRBJ2-1	-	CASSSDRILFF	TGTGCCAGCAGCTCGGACAGAATCCTGTTCTTC
TRBV7-8	-	TRBJ2-7	TRBD2	CASSRMATSGGYEQYF	TGTGCCAGCAGCCGTATGGCCACTAGCGGGGGGTACGAGCAGTACTTC
TRBV11-3	-	TRBJ2-1	TRBD2	CASSLGTSGRVSYNEQFF	TGTGCCAGCAGCTTAGGTACTAGCGGGAGGGTATCATACAATGAGCAGTTCTTC
TRBV10-2	-	TRBJ1-1	-	CASSEQDRFLSAFF	TGCGCCAGCAGTGAGCAGGACAGATTTTTGTCAGCTTTCTTT
TRBV27	-	TRBJ1-6	TRBD1	CASGGGQGDSPLHF	TGTGCCAGCGGAGGGGGACAGGGGGACTCACCCCTCCACTTT
TRBV5-1	-	TRBJ2-7	TRBD2	CASSFRREASYEQYF	TGCGCCAGCAGCTTCCGGCGGGAGGCATCCTACGAGCAGTACTTC
TRBV6-6	once	TRBJ1-2	-	CASSANGFGYGYTF	TGTGCCAGCAGTGCGAACGGGTTTGGCTATGGCTACACCTTC
TRBV28	-	TRBJ2-2	TRBD2	CASSLREAGVKRELFF	TGTGCCAGCAGTTTAAGAGAAGCGGGAGTGAAAAGGGAGCTGTTTTTT
TRBV27	-	TRBJ2-3	-	CASSWQDTQYF	TGTGCCAGCAGTTGGCAAGATACGCAGTATTTT
TRBV19	few	TRBJ2-1	TRBD1	CASSISGQGIYNEQFF	TGTGCCAGTAGTATCTCTGGACAGGGTATTTACAATGAGCAGTTCTTC
TRBV7-9	once	TRBJ2-7	TRBD2	CASSPSGGGEGYEQYF	TGTGCCAGCAGCCCTTCCGGGGGAGGGGAAGGCTACGAGCAGTACTTC
TRBV19	-	TRBJ2-1	TRBD2	CASRGLAGGPEQFF	TGTGCCAGTAGGGGACTAGCGGGAGGGCCTGAGCAGTTCTTC
TRBV25-1	-	TRBJ2-1	-	CASSEYAEQFF	TGTGCCAGCAGTGAATATGCTGAGCAGTTCTTC
TRBV7-8	-	TRBJ2-7	TRBD2	CASSRRTSGPYEQYF	TGTGCCAGCAGCCGAAGGACTAGCGGCCCCTACGAGCAGTACTTC